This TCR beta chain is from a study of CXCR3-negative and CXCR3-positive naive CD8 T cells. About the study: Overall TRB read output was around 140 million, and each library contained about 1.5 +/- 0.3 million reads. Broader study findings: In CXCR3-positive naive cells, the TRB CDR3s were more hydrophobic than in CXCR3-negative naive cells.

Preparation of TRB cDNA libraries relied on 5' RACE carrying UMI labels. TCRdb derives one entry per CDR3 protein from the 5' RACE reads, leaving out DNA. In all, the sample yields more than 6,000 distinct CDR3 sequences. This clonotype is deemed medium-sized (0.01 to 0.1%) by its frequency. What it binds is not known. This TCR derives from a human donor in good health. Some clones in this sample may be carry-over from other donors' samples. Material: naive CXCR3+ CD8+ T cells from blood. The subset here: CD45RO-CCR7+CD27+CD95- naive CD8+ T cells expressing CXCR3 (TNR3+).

The CDR3 protein is CASSLVVASGSLSYNEQFF. The gene calls are TRBV5-1 and TRBJ2-1; the TRBD2 assignment by TCRdb is unverifiable without DNA. Per the germline V gene, CDR1 is SGHRS and CDR2 is YFSETQ. The CDR3 has 19 residues.